This TCR beta chain was observed in a study of blood T cells in healthy people across ages (dated by TCRdb to between 2014 and 2017). Concerning the study at large: Template switching captured roughly one uniquely barcoded TCR beta cDNA molecule per two T cells in model experiments. Age-related changes in TCR beta repertoire diversity were measured in the study by deep sequencing normalized with unique cDNA molecular identifiers. Four age groups were formed from the donors: young (average approximately 15 years), middle-aged (just under 40), aged (over 55) and long-lived (more than 75). To avoid experimental bias, donors of different ages were spread randomly across the sequencing lanes. Using the same blood draw, the study looked at two additional independent replicas of 1 million unique cDNA reads for two donors, one aged 18 to 30 and the other aged 80 or older.

What the research found in general, with its limitations: Compared with the aged group, the long-lived group had more naive CD4+ T cells, fewer expanded clones and increased TCR diversity, a pattern suggesting age selection. Donor CMV infection status was unknown, potentially confounding age-related changes in expanded clonotypes. Observed TCR beta diversity per million T cells fell roughly linearly with age, and a significant reduction was already apparent by age roughly 40. Total diversity estimates from one million sequenced T cells were considered lower bounds and underestimates. Because profiling used bulk unsorted PBMCs, naive and antigen-experienced compartments could not be compared conclusively. There was a strong correlation between observed TCR beta diversity and the percentage of naive T cells measured by flow cytometry.

The donors were 40 or so Caucasian individuals from Russia, aged 6 to 90 years, who were systemically healthy. Approximately 9.3 milliliters of peripheral blood were collected from each donor into EDTA-treated Vacutainer tubes. Ficoll-Paque density-gradient centrifugation was used to isolate PBMCs, with at least 7 million obtained per sample. Total RNA was extracted from PBMCs with Trizol reagent, with at least 5 micrograms obtained per sample. For every donor, flow cytometry on a PBMC aliquot measured the percentage of naive CD45RAhigh/CD27high T cells. Comments on this clonotype: The antigen it recognizes is unknown. No much larger clonotype is one base removed from it; base qualities were not supplied.

The CDR3 goes from the cysteine to the phenylalanine over 11 residues. The CDR3 DNA has 33 bases and is translated from base 1. V sheds 11 bases and J sheds 11 bases, leaving 18 bases between their ends. In the germline V gene, CDR1 corresponds to MNHEY and CDR2 to SVGAGI. Libraries were built with 5' RACE. TCRdb shows the sequencer as Illumina HiSeq 2500. The second PCR ran for about 7 to 11 cycles and used a J-beta primer mix along with a sample-barcoded 5' primer. A template-switch 5' adaptor carrying 12 random nucleotides introduced a unique molecular identifier onto each TCR beta cDNA molecule. At least 2.5 million CDR3-containing paired-end reads were obtained from each sample. First-strand cDNA was synthesized from all RNA with the Mint cDNA synthesis kit, primed by a TRBC-specific oligonucleotide. All cDNA was treated with uracil-DNA glycosylase and then went through a first 18-cycle PCR with the universal primers M1SS and BC2_uni_R. The study's processing was this. For normalization, 1 million high-quality reads were randomly selected from each sample, with every read carrying a distinct molecular identifier. Instead of being binned into consensus sequences, reads that shared molecular identifiers were thrown out. MiTCR, with a Q25 quality threshold and the strictest error-elimination algorithm, was used for CDR3 identification, clonotype clustering and error correction. A nonparametric unseen species model using Euler transformation provided a lower-bound estimate of total TCR beta diversity. TCRdb trimmed the raw reads at Q25, called clones with MiXCR and kept productive beta chains. Rows with a matching CDR3 protein are joined into one entry that keeps the most common DNA and genes. The V and J calls reflect TCRdb's pipeline rather than the authors' work. For this sample the table gives about 1.7 million distinct CDR3 sequences, of which 28% were detected only once. Of the sample, approximately 7.7% is held by the ten largest clones.

This receptor was obtained from a woman aged 30 to 39 in good health. The receptor chain draws on TRBV6-5 and TRBJ2-5; the D gene assignment is ambiguous. Source material: blood. The sequenced DNA: TGTGCCGCGGAGATGGCAGGAGAGCAGTACTTC. This yields the protein CAAEMAGEQYF.